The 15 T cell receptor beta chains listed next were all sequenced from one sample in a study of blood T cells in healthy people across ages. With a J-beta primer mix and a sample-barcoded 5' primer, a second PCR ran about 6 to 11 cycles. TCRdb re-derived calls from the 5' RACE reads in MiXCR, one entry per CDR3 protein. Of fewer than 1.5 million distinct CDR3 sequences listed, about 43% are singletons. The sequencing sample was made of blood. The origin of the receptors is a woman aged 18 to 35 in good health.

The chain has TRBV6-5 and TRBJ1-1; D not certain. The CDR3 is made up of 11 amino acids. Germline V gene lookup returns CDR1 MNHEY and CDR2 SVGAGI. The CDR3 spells CAALTNTEAFF. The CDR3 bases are TGTGCTGCGCTGACGAACACTGAAGCTTTCTTT.

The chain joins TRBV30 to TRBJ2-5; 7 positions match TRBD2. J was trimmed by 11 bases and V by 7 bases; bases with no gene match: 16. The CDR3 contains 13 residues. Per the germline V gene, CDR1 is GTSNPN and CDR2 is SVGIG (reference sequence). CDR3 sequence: CAYWTSLQNEQYF. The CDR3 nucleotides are TGTGCCTATTGGACTAGTCTCCAAAATGAGCAGTACTTC.

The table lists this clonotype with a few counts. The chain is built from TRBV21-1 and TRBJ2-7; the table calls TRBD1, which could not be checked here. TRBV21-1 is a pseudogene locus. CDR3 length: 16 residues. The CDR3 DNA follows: TGTGCCAGCAGCAAAGCAGAGGGGGCCCCGTCATACGAGCAGTACTTC. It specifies CASSKAEGAPSYEQYF.

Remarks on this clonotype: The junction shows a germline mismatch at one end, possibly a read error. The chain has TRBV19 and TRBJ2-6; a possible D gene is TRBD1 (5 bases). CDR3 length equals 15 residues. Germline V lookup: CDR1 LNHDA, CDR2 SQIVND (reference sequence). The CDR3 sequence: CASTRQTSGSNVLTF. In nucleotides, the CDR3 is TGTGCCAGTACCCGACAGACCTCTGGGTCCAACGTCCTGACTTTC.

CDR3 amino acids: CASSHSALADYSYNEQFF. CDR3 DNA: TGCGCCAGCAGCCATTCGGCCCTAGCGGACTACTCCTACAATGAGCAGTTCTTC. V is TRBV4-1 and J is TRBJ2-1; TRBD2 matches 7 bases. This CDR3 region has 18 residues. V lost 3 bases and J lost 0; bases outside the gene matches: 11. CDR1 and CDR2 (germline): MGHRA, YSYEKL.

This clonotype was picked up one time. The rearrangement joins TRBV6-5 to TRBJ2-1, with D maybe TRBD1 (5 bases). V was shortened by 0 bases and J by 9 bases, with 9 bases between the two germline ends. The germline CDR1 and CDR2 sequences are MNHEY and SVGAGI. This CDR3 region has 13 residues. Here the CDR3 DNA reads TGTGCCAGCAGTTACTCGAATAGGGGTGAGCAGTTCTTC. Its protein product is CASSYSNRGEQFF.

The CDR3, as DNA: TGTGCCAGCAGCCCCGGAGAGGAGCTTAATGAAAAACTGTTTTTT. Translation: CASSPGEELNEKLFF. This chain connects TRBV3-1 to TRBJ1-4; D remains ambiguous. CDR1 is LGHDT, CDR2 YNNKEL, per germline (reference sequence). V shed 4 bases and J shed 4 bases, with 13 bases lying between them. The CDR3 contains 15 residues.

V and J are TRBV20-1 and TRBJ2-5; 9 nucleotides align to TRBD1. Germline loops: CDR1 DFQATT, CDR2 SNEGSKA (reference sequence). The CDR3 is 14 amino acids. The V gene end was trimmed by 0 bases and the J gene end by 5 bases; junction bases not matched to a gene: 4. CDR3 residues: CSARDRDRDETQYF. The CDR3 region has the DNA TGCAGTGCTAGAGATAGGGACAGGGATGAGACCCAGTACTTC.

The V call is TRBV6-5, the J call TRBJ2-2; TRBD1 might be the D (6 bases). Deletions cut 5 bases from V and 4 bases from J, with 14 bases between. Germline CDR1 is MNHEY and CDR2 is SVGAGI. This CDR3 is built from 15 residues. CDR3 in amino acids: CASSINLRGTGELFF. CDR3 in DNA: TGTGCCAGCAGTATAAATCTCAGGGGCACCGGGGAGCTGTTTTTT.

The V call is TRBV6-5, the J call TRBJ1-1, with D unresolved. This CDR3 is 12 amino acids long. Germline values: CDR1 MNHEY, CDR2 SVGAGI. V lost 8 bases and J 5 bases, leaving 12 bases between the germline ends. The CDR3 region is CASHPGSTEAFF. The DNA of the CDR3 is TGTGCCAGCCACCCTGGAAGTACTGAAGCTTTCTTT.

This chain's CDR3 is CASSIEDYGYTF. Here the CDR3 DNA reads TGTGCCAGTAGTATTGAGGACTATGGCTACACCTTC. V and J are TRBV19 and TRBJ1-2, with unresolved D. Germline assignment: CDR1 LNHDA and CDR2 SQIVND (reference sequence). V lost 3 bases and J lost 3, with 5 bases in between. This CDR3 comprises 12 residues.

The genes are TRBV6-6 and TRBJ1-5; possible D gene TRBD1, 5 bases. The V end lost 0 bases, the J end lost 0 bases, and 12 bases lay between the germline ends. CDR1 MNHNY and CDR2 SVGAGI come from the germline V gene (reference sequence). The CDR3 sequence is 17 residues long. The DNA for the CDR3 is TGTGCCAGCAGTTACTCGGGAAGGGGCCATAGCAATCAGCCCCAGCATTTT. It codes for CASSYSGRGHSNQPQHF.

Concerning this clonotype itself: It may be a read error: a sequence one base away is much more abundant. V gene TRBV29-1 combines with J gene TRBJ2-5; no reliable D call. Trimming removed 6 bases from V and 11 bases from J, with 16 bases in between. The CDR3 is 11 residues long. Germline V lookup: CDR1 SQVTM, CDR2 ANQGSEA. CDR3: CSVTGQDEQYF. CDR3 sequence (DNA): TGCAGCGTCACCGGTCAGGATGAGCAGTACTTC.

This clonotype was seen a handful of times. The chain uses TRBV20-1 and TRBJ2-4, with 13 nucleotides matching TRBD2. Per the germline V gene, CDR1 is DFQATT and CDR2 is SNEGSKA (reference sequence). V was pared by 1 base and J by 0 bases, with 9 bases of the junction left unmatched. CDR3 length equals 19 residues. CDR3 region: CSARGGLAGNLVAKNIQYF. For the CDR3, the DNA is TGCAGTGCTAGAGGGGGACTAGCGGGGAACCTCGTAGCCAAAAACATTCAGTACTTC.

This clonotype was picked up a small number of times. CDR3 nucleotides: TGTGCCAGCAGCAACCCGGACTCACCTACCGCCTACGAGCAGTACTTC. Amino acid sequence: CASSNPDSPTAYEQYF. The genes are TRBV21-1 and TRBJ2-7; the DNA was not compared with TRBD2, the D call given in the table. TRBV21-1 is a pseudogene segment. The CDR3 has 16 amino acids.